The 17 T cell receptor beta chains listed next were all sequenced from one sample in a study of blood T cell repertoires in COVID-19. Generated by immunoSEQ multiplex PCR, the TCRdb table keeps only in-frame clones and is missing some. The table shows 70,000 to 95,000 clones, with roughly 90% occurring only once. The sample comprised peripheral blood. The receptors come from a man aged 50-59 years with COVID-19, enrolled during active disease.

The chain has TRBV2 and TRBJ2-2; TRBD2 matches at 7 bases. Germline lookup yields CDR1 SNHLY and CDR2 FYNNEI. V dropped 5 bases and J dropped 4; count of bases not matched to a gene: 7. The CDR3 has 15 amino acids. DNA of the CDR3: TGTGCCAGCAGTACAAGCGGGGCAAGCACCGGGGAGCTGTTTTTT. Amino acids: CASSTSGASTGELFF.

J is TRBJ2-1 and V is TRBV3-1 (or the pseudogene TRBV3-2), with TRBD2 identical over 9 bases. Germline CDR1 reads LGHDT; CDR2 reads YNNKEL (reference sequence). The CDR3 spans 15 residues. V dropped 4 bases and J dropped 4; count of bases not matched to a gene: 5. The CDR3 DNA sequence: TGTGCCAGCAGCCTGACGAGCGGGGGGTACAATGAGCAGTTCTTC. This gives the protein CASSLTSGGYNEQFF.

The chain carries TRBV4-2 and TRBJ2-5; 10 nucleotides align to TRBD2. CDR3 size: 17 residues. The germline CDR1 and CDR2 sequences are LGHNA and YNFKEQ. J gave up 5 bases and V 0 bases, and 9 bases lay outside the gene matches. The CDR3 protein is CASSQEGPAGGPETQYF. The CDR3 DNA is TGTGCCAGCAGCCAAGAAGGACCAGCGGGGGGGCCGGAGACCCAGTACTTC.

V and J are TRBV12-3 or TRBV12-4 and TRBJ2-7, with no clear D. CDR3 size: 12 residues. The V end was cut by 6 bases, the J end by 3 bases, with 9 bases between. The CDR3 DNA sequence: TGTGCCAGCAGCTTGAGGATCTACGAGCAGTACTTC. This codes for CASSLRIYEQYF.

The chain recombines TRBV12-3 or TRBV12-4 with TRBJ2-5; possible D gene TRBD2, 5 bases. V shed 3 bases and J shed 4 bases, with 9 bases lying between them. The CDR3 loop spans 13 amino acids. DNA for the CDR3: TGTGCCAGCAGTTTCGGGGTCGGAGAGACCCAGTACTTC. As protein: CASSFGVGETQYF.

The sample holds a few counts of this clone. The chain carries TRBV7-8 and TRBJ1-1; no firm D call. Germline CDR1 and CDR2: SGHVS and FQNEAQ. Deletions cut 2 bases from V and 0 bases from J, with 7 bases between. This CDR3 has 14 residues. CDR3 DNA: TGTGCCAGCAGCTTATGGGCCTTGAACACTGAAGCTTTCTTT. As protein: CASSLWALNTEAFF.

This clone showed up just a few times. This chain connects TRBV4-1 to TRBJ2-7; 8 bases agree with TRBD2. The CDR3 is 14 residues long. Germline V gene sequence: CDR1 MGHRA, CDR2 YSYEKL. J was trimmed by 3 bases and V by 0 bases; bases with no gene match: 1. The CDR3 DNA reads TGCGCCAGCAGCCAAGAGGCGGGGGGCTACGAGCAGTACTTC. Translated, it gives CASSQEAGGYEQYF.

The rearrangement uses TRBV19 and TRBJ1-4; tentatively, D is TRBD1 (5 bases). The CDR3 is 17 residues long. Per the germline V gene, CDR1 is LNHDA and CDR2 is SQIVND (reference sequence). V was trimmed by 7 bases and J by 0 bases, leaving 18 bases between them. The CDR3 sequence: CASNRPGGTSTNEKLFF. CDR3 DNA sequence: TGTGCCAGTAATCGCCCCGGGGGGACCTCAACTAATGAAAAACTGTTTTTT.

This clone showed up just once. The rearrangement joins TRBV27 to TRBJ1-6; no clear D gene. From germline, CDR1 is MNHEY and CDR2 SMNVEV (reference sequence). The germline V and J ends were trimmed by 4 bases and 3 bases, with 10 bases remaining between them. The CDR3 runs to 15 residues. Here the CDR3 DNA reads TGTGCCAGCAGTTCGGGAGGCTACTATAATTCACCCCTCCACTTT. Translated: CASSSGGYYNSPLHF.

This CDR3 is CASRKMGEQPQHF. In nucleotides, the CDR3 is TGTGCCAGCAGGAAGATGGGAGAGCAGCCCCAGCATTTT. This chain links TRBV12-3 or TRBV12-4 with TRBJ1-5, with D uncertain. Trimming left V 6 bases short and J 7 bases short, with 13 bases between. CDR3 length equals 13 residues.

The chain uses TRBV5-4 and TRBJ1-2; maybe TRBD1 (5 bases). Deletions cut 0 bases from V and 5 bases from J, with 17 bases between. The length of the CDR3 is 16 residues. The germline gives CDR1 SGHNT, CDR2 YYREEE (reference sequence). DNA of the CDR3: TGTGCCAGCAGCTTGGATGAGGCAGGGTGGGGATATGGCTACACCTTC. As protein: CASSLDEAGWGYGYTF.

This chain connects TRBV27 to TRBJ2-2; 9 bases agree with TRBD2. Trimming took 4 bases from V and 1 from J; bases not matched to a gene: 4. Germline lookup yields CDR1 MNHEY and CDR2 SMNVEV (reference sequence). CDR3 length equals 16 residues. The CDR3 bases are TGTGCCAGCAGTTCATCTAGCGGGAAGAACACCGGGGAGCTGTTTTTT. Protein product: CASSSSSGKNTGELFF.

The chain couples TRBV2 to TRBJ2-5, with D hard to call. The germline V gene encodes CDR1 SNHLY and CDR2 FYNNEI. This CDR3 spans 14 amino acids. V was shortened by 4 bases and J by 4 bases, with 13 bases between the two germline ends. CDR3 region: CASSGRLKSETQYF. For the CDR3, the DNA is TGTGCCAGCAGTGGTAGACTCAAATCAGAGACCCAGTACTTC.

There are a few counts of this clone. The V and J genes are TRBV28 and TRBJ1-2; D unclear. Germline V gives CDR1 MDHEN, CDR2 SYDVKM. Trimming removed 1 base from V and 1 base from J, with 25 bases in between. The length of the CDR3 is 20 residues. The CDR3 DNA reads as TGTGCCAGCAGTTTATCCCCAATACGCCCCCTCACCGCTATTAACTATGGCTACACCTTC. This gives the protein CASSLSPIRPLTAINYGYTF.

This clone was observed a single time. The V and J genes are TRBV3-1 (or the pseudogene TRBV3-2) and TRBJ2-1; 7 bases map to TRBD1. CDR3 length equals 15 residues. CDR1 is LGHDT and CDR2 is YNNKEL in the germline V gene (reference sequence). V lost 1 base and J lost 6; bases outside the gene matches: 6. The CDR3 spells CASSQVLTGVNEQFF. CDR3 nucleotides: TGTGCCAGCAGCCAAGTCCTTACAGGGGTCAATGAGCAGTTCTTC.

Here the CDR3 DNA reads TGTGCCAGCAGTGCGTGGAATTATGGAGGGGAAGAGACCCAGTACTTC. Its translation is CASSAWNYGGEETQYF. The chain has TRBV2 and TRBJ2-5, with a weak D call TRBD2 (6 bases). The V gene lost 4 bases and the J gene lost 3 bases, with 18 bases spanning the gap. Germline assignment: CDR1 SNHLY and CDR2 FYNNEI. This CDR3 comprises 16 residues.

With regard to this clone: At one end the junction does not follow the germline gene, possibly because of a read error. This chain links TRBV7-9 with TRBJ1-6; 10 nucleotides line up with TRBD1. The CDR3 is 14 residues long. From germline, CDR1 is SEHNR and CDR2 FQNEAQ (reference sequence). The CDR3 DNA is TGTGCCAGCAACTTAGGACAGGGGGTCTCACCCCTCCACTTT. Translated, it gives CASNLGQGVSPLHF.